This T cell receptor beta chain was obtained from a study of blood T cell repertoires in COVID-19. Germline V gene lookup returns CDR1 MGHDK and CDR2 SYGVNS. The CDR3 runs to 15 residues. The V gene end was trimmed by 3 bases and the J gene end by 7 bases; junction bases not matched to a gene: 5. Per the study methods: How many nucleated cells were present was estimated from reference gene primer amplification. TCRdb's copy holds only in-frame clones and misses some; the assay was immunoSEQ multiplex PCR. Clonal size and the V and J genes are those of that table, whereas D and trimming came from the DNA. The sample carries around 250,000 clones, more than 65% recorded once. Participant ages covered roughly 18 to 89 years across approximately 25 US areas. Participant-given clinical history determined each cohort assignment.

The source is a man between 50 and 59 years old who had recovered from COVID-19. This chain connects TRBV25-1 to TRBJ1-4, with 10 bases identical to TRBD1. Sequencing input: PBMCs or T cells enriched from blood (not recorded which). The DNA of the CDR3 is TGTGCCAGCAGTGAGACAGGGGGCCGGAGTGAAAAACTGTTTTTT. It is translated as CASSETGGRSEKLFF.